The next 20 T cell receptor beta chains were all read from a single sample in a study of control samples from healthy donors and cancer patients. Clones were read by immunoSEQ multiplex PCR, and TCRdb kept only the in-frame ones, dropping some. The repertoire holds over 200,000 clones, with around 79% as singletons. Sequencing was performed on PBMCs. These receptor sequences come from a woman between 55 and 75 years old with lung cancer.

The CDR3 DNA follows: TGTGCCAGCAGCTTAGATGGGGGCCCGCGGGAAAAACTGTTTTTT. Amino acid sequence: CASSLDGGPREKLFF. The chain combines TRBV11-2 with TRBJ1-4; a weak D match, TRBD1 (6 bases). Germline V CDR1 and CDR2: SGHAT, FQNNGV. CDR3 length equals 15 residues. The germline V and J ends were trimmed by 0 bases and 8 bases, with 13 bases remaining between them.

The chain couples TRBV24-1 to TRBJ2-6, with D hard to call. Germline CDR1 is KGHDR and CDR2 is SFDVKD. Trimming cost V 6 bases and J 0 bases, with 5 bases left between them. The CDR3 spans 14 residues. The CDR3 region has the DNA TGTGCCACCAGTAGCCACTCTGGGGCCAACGTCCTGACTTTC. Its protein is CATSSHSGANVLTF.

The chain recombines TRBV2 with TRBJ2-2; D not certain. Looked up from germline, CDR1 is SNHLY and CDR2 is FYNNEI. V was shortened by 4 bases and J by 1 base, with 7 bases between the two germline ends. This CDR3 region has 14 residues. The CDR3 nucleotides read TGTGCCAGCAGTGTATCGCTGAACACCGGGGAGCTGTTTTTT. This sequence encodes CASSVSLNTGELFF.

The rearrangement links TRBV29-1 to TRBJ1-2; D not certain. The CDR3 length is 10 residues. The germline V gene encodes CDR1 SQVTM and CDR2 ANQGSEA. V lost 8 bases, J lost 8 bases, and 12 bases lay in between. CDR3 DNA: TGCAGCATATCACAAGGCGGCTACACCTTC. Protein product: CSISQGGYTF.

V usage is TRBV18 and J usage is TRBJ2-1; D tentatively fits TRBD1 or TRBD2 (5 bases each). The CDR3 has 16 amino acids. CDR1 KGHSH and CDR2 LQKENI come from the germline V gene. V dropped 3 bases and J dropped 3 bases, with 15 bases sitting between them. CDR3 protein: CASSPSAGSRYNEQFF. The CDR3 coding sequence is TGTGCCAGCTCACCGTCTGCAGGGAGCCGCTACAATGAGCAGTTCTTC. The full variable domain, in which reference TRBV18 and TRBJ2-1 provide the parts outside the CDR3, is NAGVMQNPRHLVRRRGQEARLRCSPMKGHSHVYWYRQLPEEGLKFMVYLQKENIIDESGMPKERFSAEFPKEGPSILRIQQVVRGDSAAYFCASSPSAGSRYNEQFFGPGTRLTVL.

This clone was found a few times. This rearrangement joins TRBV3-1 (or the pseudogene TRBV3-2) to TRBJ1-2; D perhaps matches TRBD1 (6 bases). The CDR3 consists of 13 residues. Germline CDR1 and CDR2: LGHDT and YNNKEL (reference sequence). Trimming removed 4 bases from V and 4 bases from J, with 10 bases in between. CDR3 region: CASSPTGVYGYTF. The CDR3 bases are TGTGCCAGCAGCCCGACAGGAGTCTATGGCTACACCTTC.

This chain joins TRBV9 and TRBJ2-7; 10 bases are shared with TRBD2. J gave up 2 bases and V 0 bases, and 8 bases lay outside the gene matches. The CDR3 has 17 residues. From germline, CDR1 is SGDLS and CDR2 YYNGEE. CDR3 bases: TGTGCCAGCAGCGTAGCCCCGCAGCTAGCGGGAGCCTACGAGCAGTACTTC. Encoded protein: CASSVAPQLAGAYEQYF.

The chain combines TRBV5-1 with TRBJ2-7; D gene uncertain. Per germline, CDR1 SGHRS and CDR2 YFSETQ. This CDR3 comprises 14 residues. V shed 0 bases and J shed 5 bases, with 12 bases lying between them. This CDR3 is CASSLAIESHEQYF. For the CDR3, the DNA is TGCGCCAGCAGCTTGGCCATTGAGTCCCACGAGCAGTACTTC.

As for this clone: Compared with germline, one end of the junction differs, possibly owing to a read error. The chain is built from TRBV29-1 and TRBJ2-1; D may be TRBD2 (6 bases). This CDR3 has 12 residues. CDR1 and CDR2 (germline): SQVTM, ANQGSEA. The CDR3 DNA reads TGCACCGTTGGGGCGGCGGGATTTGAGCAGTTCTTC. This encodes CTVGAAGFEQFF.

The chain is built from TRBV30 and TRBJ1-1; the D is unclear. From germline, CDR1 is GTSNPN and CDR2 SVGIG (reference sequence). The CDR3 consists of 15 residues. The ends were cut back, 5 bases at V and 3 bases at J, with 19 bases in the middle. The CDR3 reads CAWRLDPSEDTEAFF. The DNA of the CDR3 is TGTGCCTGGCGGCTGGACCCGTCAGAGGACACTGAAGCTTTCTTT. The whole variable domain, filled in from reference TRBV30 and TRBJ1-1, reads SQTIHQWPATLVQPVGSPLSLECTVEGTSNPNLYWYRQAAGRGLQLLFYSVGIGQISSEVPQNLSASRPQDRQFILSSKKLLLSDSGFYLCAWRLDPSEDTEAFFGQGTRLTVV.

This chain links TRBV27 with TRBJ1-1; D call uncertain. Trimming removed 3 bases at V and 2 bases at J, with 13 bases between. Per germline, CDR1 MNHEY and CDR2 SMNVEV (reference sequence). CDR3 length: 15 residues. The CDR3 nucleotides are TGTGCCAGCAGTTTGGAAGGGCGAGTTAACACTGAAGCTTTCTTT. It specifies CASSLEGRVNTEAFF.

This clone was counted between two and nine times. The chain recombines TRBV2 with TRBJ1-1; 9 nucleotides line up with TRBD1. Per the germline V gene, CDR1 is SNHLY and CDR2 is FYNNEI. The CDR3 is made up of 13 amino acids. After removal of 7 bases from V and 4 bases from J, the junction contained 4 bases not matched to a gene. The CDR3 region has the DNA TGTGCCAGCACTGAGACAGGGGGCACTGAAGCTTTCTTT. It yields the protein CASTETGGTEAFF.

The chain joins TRBV3-1 (or the pseudogene TRBV3-2) to TRBJ1-5, with D unclear. The V end was cut by 1 base, the J end by 1 base, with 11 bases between. The germline V gene has CDR1 LGHDT and CDR2 YNNKEL (reference sequence). The CDR3 is 16 residues long. CDR3 bases: TGTGCCAGCAGCCAAGTCCCGGGAGGGAGCAATCAGCCCCAGCATTTT. Translation: CASSQVPGGSNQPQHF.

CDR3 in amino acids: CASSQTGTGTEQYF. The CDR3 region has the DNA TGCGCCAGCAGCCAAACCGGGACAGGGACCGAGCAGTACTTC. The chain links TRBV5-1 to TRBJ2-7; 9 nucleotides agree with TRBD1. V gave up 4 bases and J gave up 6 bases; unmatched junction bases: 8. The germline gives CDR1 SGHRS, CDR2 YFSETQ. The CDR3 extends over 14 amino acids.

The rearrangement links TRBV9 to TRBJ2-1, with TRBD2 matching 9 bases. The CDR3 has 15 residues. J gave up 10 bases and V 0 bases, and 8 bases lay outside the gene matches. Germline CDR1 SGDLS, CDR2 YYNGEE. For the CDR3, the DNA is TGTGCCAGCAGCGTAGCCAGCGGGAGGTTACGGGAGCAGTTCTTC. Its protein product is CASSVASGRLREQFF.

This chain uses TRBV2 with TRBJ2-3; D might be TRBD1 (6 bases). The CDR3 has 15 amino acids. Germline CDR1 and CDR2: SNHLY and FYNNEI. V dropped 5 bases and J dropped 2 bases, with 14 bases sitting between them. CDR3 in DNA: TGTGCCAGCAGTCAGTTTAGGACAGACACAGATACGCAGTATTTT. Protein sequence: CASSQFRTDTDTQYF.

This chain joins TRBV6-6 and TRBJ2-1, with 13 bases that match TRBD2. The V segment lost 0 bases and the J segment 10 bases; nucleotides outside the gene matches: 6. CDR3 length equals 16 residues. Germline V lookup: CDR1 MNHNY, CDR2 SVGAGI (reference sequence). The chain's CDR3 is CASSYSTSGRPPEQFF. DNA of the CDR3: TGTGCCAGCAGTTACTCGACTAGCGGGAGGCCACCGGAGCAGTTCTTC.

The chain recombines TRBV5-1 with TRBJ1-1; no clear D. CDR3 length: 15 amino acids. V lost 0 bases and J lost 2, with 11 bases in between. CDR1 is SGHRS and CDR2 is YFSETQ in the germline V gene. Written as DNA, the CDR3 is TGCGCCAGCAGCTTGGCGGGCAATACCAACACTGAAGCTTTCTTT. Residues: CASSLAGNTNTEAFF.

As DNA, the CDR3 is TGTGCCAGCAGCTTATCAGGGGGCTCAGATACGCAGTATTTT. It translates to CASSLSGGSDTQYF. This rearrangement joins TRBV9 to TRBJ2-3, with 8 bases matching TRBD1. Germline CDR1 SGDLS, CDR2 YYNGEE. The J segment lost 4 bases and the V segment lost 4 bases, leaving 5 bases of the junction unmatched. The CDR3 has 14 amino acids. The complete variable domain, with remaining parts taken from reference TRBV9 and TRBJ2-3, reads DSGVTQTPKHLITATGQRVTLRCSPRSGDLSVYWYQQSLDQGLQFLIQYYNGEERAKGNILERFSAQQFPDLHSELNLSSLELGDSALYFCASSLSGGSDTQYFGPGTRLTVL.

The chain carries TRBV6-2 or TRBV6-3 and TRBJ2-7; D possibly corresponds to TRBD1 (7 bases). The CDR3 covers 15 residues. Trimming shortened V by 2 bases and J by 4 bases, and 15 bases separated the two germline ends. The germline V gene has CDR1 MNHEY and CDR2 SVGEGT. The CDR3 loop is CASSYSGQGVYEQYF. The CDR3 region has the DNA TGTGCCAGCAGTTACAGCGGGCAGGGGGTTTACGAGCAGTACTTC.